One sample yielded the 18 T cell receptor beta chains listed below, sequenced in a study of blood T cells in healthy people across ages. Using a J-beta primer mix together with a sample-barcoded 5' primer, a second PCR was run for roughly 6 to 11 cycles. MiXCR was run by TCRdb on the 5' RACE reads, yielding one entry per CDR3 protein. In the table there are roughly 900,000 distinct CDR3 sequences, 25% to 35% of which are singletons. Sequencing was carried out using blood. These receptors all come from a woman older than 75 in good health.

This clonotype was counted between two and nine times. The chain employs TRBV12-3 or TRBV12-4 and TRBJ2-2; D uncertain. Trimming cost V 3 bases and J 5 bases, with 16 bases left between them. The CDR3 has 16 amino acids. Here the CDR3 DNA reads TGTGCCAGCAGTTTTATCCAGTTTTTGAGGACCGGGGAGCTGTTTTTT. Translating it yields CASSFIQFLRTGELFF.

This clonotype showed up many times. This rearrangement joins TRBV5-5 to TRBJ1-5; D might be TRBD1 (5 bases). The germline gives CDR1 SGHKS, CDR2 YYEKEE (reference sequence). The CDR3 spans 15 residues. V was clipped by 2 bases and J by 2 bases, with 11 bases between them. Written as DNA, the CDR3 is TGTGCCAGCAGCTTCGCCGGGGCGGGCAATCAGCCCCAGCATTTT. Encoded protein: CASSFAGAGNQPQHF.

This clonotype has just one count. This rearrangement joins TRBV30 to TRBJ2-4; 10 bases align to TRBD2. Matching the DNA end better, TRBJ2-5 makes the J call doubtful. Germline V gene sequence: CDR1 GTSNPN, CDR2 SVGIG (reference sequence). CDR3 size: 15 residues. DNA of the CDR3: TGTGCCTGGGAGTCCCTAGCGGGGGAAAAAGAGACCCAGTACTTC. Translation gives CAWESLAGEKETQYF.

This clonotype was recorded at least ten times. The chain uses TRBV28 and TRBJ2-7; D unresolved. The CDR3 has 14 residues. V lost 2 bases to trimming and J lost 1 base, with 9 bases between them. From germline, CDR1 is MDHEN and CDR2 SYDVKM. The CDR3 DNA sequence: TGTGCCAGCAGTTTAAGCTTAGGTTCCTACGAGCAGTACTTC. This codes for CASSLSLGSYEQYF.

This clonotype was observed at least ten times. The V gene is TRBV7-8, the J gene TRBJ2-7, with TRBD2 identical over 13 bases. The length of the CDR3 is 16 residues. CDR1 is SGHVS and CDR2 is FQNEAQ in the germline V gene. V was pared by 4 bases and J by 2 bases, with 5 bases of the junction left unmatched. The chain's CDR3 is CASSSRTSGGTYEQYF. The CDR3 DNA is TGTGCCAGCAGCTCCCGGACTAGCGGGGGAACCTACGAGCAGTACTTC.

At least ten counts were recorded for this clonotype. The chain joins TRBV7-8 to TRBJ2-5; D remains ambiguous. The CDR3 consists of 14 residues. The germline V gene encodes CDR1 SGHVS and CDR2 FQNEAQ. Trimming cost V 5 bases and J 1 base, with 11 bases left between them. Here the CDR3 reads CASSPHSTQETQYF. The CDR3 bases are TGTGCCAGCAGCCCCCACAGTACCCAAGAGACCCAGTACTTC.

This clonotype was picked up many times. The CDR3 region has the DNA TGTGCCAGCAGTTACAACAGGGACTATGGCTACACCTTC. Translated: CASSYNRDYGYTF. The chain is built from TRBV6-5 and TRBJ1-2; possibly TRBD1 for D (6 bases). The ends were cut back, 2 bases at V and 3 bases at J, with 7 bases in the middle. The germline V gene encodes CDR1 MNHEY and CDR2 SVGAGI. This CDR3 has 13 amino acids.

This rearrangement joins TRBV12-3 or TRBV12-4 to TRBJ2-3; D remains ambiguous. CDR3 length equals 14 residues. The V and J ends lost 3 bases and 1 base respectively, with 8 bases between them. CDR3 in amino acids: CASSFRVGTDTQYF. The DNA for the CDR3 is TGTGCCAGCAGTTTCAGAGTGGGCACAGATACGCAGTATTTT.

Turning to this clonotype: A much larger clone lies a single base off, so this may be a read error. The chain has TRBV29-1 and TRBJ2-3, with 16 positions matching TRBD2. CDR3 length: 16 residues. Germline CDR1 SQVTM, CDR2 ANQGSEA. J lost 2 bases, V lost 4 bases, and 3 bases had no gene match. The CDR3, as DNA: TGCAGCGTTGGAGGGACTAGCGGGGGGGTCACAGATACGCAGTATTTT. It encodes CSVGGTSGGVTDTQYF.

This clonotype showed up just a few times. V is TRBV4-2 and J is TRBJ1-4; 8 nucleotides align to TRBD1. The CDR3 loop spans 15 amino acids. The V gene end was trimmed by 1 base and the J gene end by 8 bases; junction bases not matched to a gene: 6. The germline V gene has CDR1 LGHNA and CDR2 YNFKEQ. DNA for the CDR3: TGTGCCAGCAGCCAAGCAGGACAGGGTTCGGAAAAACTGTTTTTT. It codes for CASSQAGQGSEKLFF.

The chain carries TRBV12-3 or TRBV12-4 and TRBJ2-5; the match to TRBD1 covers 10 bases. This CDR3 region has 15 residues. The V gene end was trimmed by 7 bases and the J gene end by 11 bases; junction bases not matched to a gene: 16. The CDR3 DNA follows: TGTGCCAGCAAACCCCCTGGACAGGGGGGCAATGAGCAGTACTTC. This codes for CASKPPGQGGNEQYF.

Turning to this clonotype: At one boundary the junction diverges from the germline segment, which might be a read error. This chain connects TRBV7-2 to TRBJ1-2; D not resolved. The CDR3 contains 14 residues. Germline CDR1 and CDR2: SGHTA and FQGNSA. CDR3 residues: CASSFQTTNCGYTF. The CDR3 region has the DNA TGTGCCAGCAGCTTTCAGACCACTAACTGTGGCTACACCTTC. The whole variable domain, filled in from reference TRBV7-2 and TRBJ1-2, reads GAGVSQSPSNKVTEKGKDVELRCDPISGHTALYWYRQSLGQGLEFLIYFQGNSAPDKSGLPSDRFSAERTGGSVSTLTIQRTQQEDSAVYLCASSFQTTNCGYTFGSGTRLTVV.

V gene TRBV12-3 or TRBV12-4 combines with J gene TRBJ1-5; the D is unclear. The V and J ends lost 1 base and 7 bases respectively, with 8 bases between them. The length of the CDR3 is 13 residues. The CDR3 DNA is TGTGCCAGCAGTTTAGTCCAAAACCAGCCCCAGCATTTT. This encodes CASSLVQNQPQHF.

Only a few counts were recorded for this clonotype. The gene calls are TRBV25-1 and TRBJ1-2; a weak D match, TRBD1 (5 bases). CDR1 and CDR2 from the germline V gene are MGHDK and SYGVNS. The V end lost 1 base, the J end lost 8 bases, and 11 bases lay between the germline ends. The CDR3 has 13 residues. The CDR3 reads CASSESGRSGYTF. The CDR3 bases are TGTGCCAGCAGTGAATCAGGGCGGAGCGGCTACACCTTC.

The sample holds many counts of this clonotype. V usage is TRBV9 and J usage is TRBJ2-3; tentative D call: TRBD2 (5 bases). The CDR3 is 14 residues long. From germline, CDR1 is SGDLS and CDR2 YYNGEE. V was cut by 4 bases and J by 2 bases, with 11 bases left in between. This chain's CDR3 is CASSPRGLTDTQYF. The CDR3 coding sequence is TGTGCCAGCAGCCCTCGGGGTCTCACAGATACGCAGTATTTT.

This clonotype turned up a few times. The chain has TRBV5-4 and TRBJ1-6, with a weak D call TRBD1 (6 bases). The CDR3 length is 16 residues. Between the trimmed V and J ends, which lost 0 bases and 0 bases, there was a span of 7 bases. From germline, CDR1 is SGHNT and CDR2 YYREEE (reference sequence). The CDR3 here is CASSLEGVSYNSPLHF. The DNA of the CDR3 is TGTGCCAGCAGCTTGGAGGGGGTCTCCTATAATTCACCCCTCCACTTT.

This clonotype was picked up many times. The V call is TRBV20-1, the J call TRBJ2-7; D is ambiguous. The germline V and J ends were trimmed by 0 bases and 1 base, with 7 bases remaining between them. CDR3 length: 13 amino acids. In germline, CDR1 is DFQATT, CDR2 SNEGSKA (reference sequence). The CDR3: CSARDTNSYEQYF. The CDR3 coding sequence is TGCAGTGCTAGAGATACAAATTCCTACGAGCAGTACTTC.

This clonotype was found many times. The chain couples TRBV20-1 to TRBJ2-5; D possibly uses TRBD1 or TRBD2 (5 bases each). Trimming left V 5 bases short and J 5 bases short, with 12 bases between. Germline loops: CDR1 DFQATT, CDR2 SNEGSKA (reference sequence). There are 12 residues in the CDR3. The CDR3 spells CSAGTLRETQYF. CDR3 bases: TGCAGTGCTGGGACCCTCCGGGAGACCCAGTACTTC.